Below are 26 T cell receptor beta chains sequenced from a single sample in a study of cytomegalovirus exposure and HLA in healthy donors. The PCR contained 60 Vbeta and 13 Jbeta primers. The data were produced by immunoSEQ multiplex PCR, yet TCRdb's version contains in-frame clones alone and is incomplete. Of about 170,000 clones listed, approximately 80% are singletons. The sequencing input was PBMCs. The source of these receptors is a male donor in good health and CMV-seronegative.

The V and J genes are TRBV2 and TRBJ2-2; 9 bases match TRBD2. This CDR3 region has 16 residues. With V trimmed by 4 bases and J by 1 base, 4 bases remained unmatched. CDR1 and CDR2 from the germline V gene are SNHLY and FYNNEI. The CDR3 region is CASSGMTSGNTGELFF. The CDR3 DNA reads TGTGCCAGCAGTGGGATGACTAGCGGGAACACCGGGGAGCTGTTTTTT.

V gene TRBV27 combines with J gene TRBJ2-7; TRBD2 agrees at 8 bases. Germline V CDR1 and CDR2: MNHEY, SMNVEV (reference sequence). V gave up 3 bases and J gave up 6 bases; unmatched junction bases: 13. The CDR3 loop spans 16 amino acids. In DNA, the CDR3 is TGTGCCAGCAGTTTGGGGGGAACTAGCGGTCCTACCGAGCAGTACTTC. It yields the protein CASSLGGTSGPTEQYF.

CDR3 sequence: CASSLVQGLNTGELFF. CDR3 nucleotides: TGCGCCAGCAGCTTGGTCCAGGGCTTAAACACCGGGGAGCTGTTTTTT. This chain links TRBV5-1 with TRBJ2-2; D is possibly TRBD1 (5 bases). CDR1 and CDR2 (germline): SGHRS, YFSETQ. The V end lost 0 bases, the J end lost 2 bases, and 11 bases lay between the germline ends. CDR3 size: 16 residues. Supplemented by reference TRBV5-1 and TRBJ2-2, the full variable domain reads KAGVTQTPRYLIKTRGQQVTLSCSPISGHRSVSWYQQTPGQGLQFLFEYFSETQRNKGNFPGRFSGRQFSNSRSEMNVSTLELGDSALYLCASSLVQGLNTGELFFGEGSRLTVL.

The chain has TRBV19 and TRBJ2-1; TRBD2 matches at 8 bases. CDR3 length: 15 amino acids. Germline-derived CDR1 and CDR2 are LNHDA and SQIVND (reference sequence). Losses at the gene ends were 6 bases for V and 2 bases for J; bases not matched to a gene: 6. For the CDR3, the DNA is TGTGCCAGTAGAGGGGAACTAGCGGCCTACAATGAGCAGTTCTTC. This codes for CASRGELAAYNEQFF.

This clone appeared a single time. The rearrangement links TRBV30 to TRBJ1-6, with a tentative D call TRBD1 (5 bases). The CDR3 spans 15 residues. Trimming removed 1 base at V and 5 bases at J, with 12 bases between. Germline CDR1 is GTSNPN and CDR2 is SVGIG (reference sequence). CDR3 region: CAWSARDWDNSPLHF. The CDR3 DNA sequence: TGTGCCTGGAGTGCCCGGGACTGGGATAATTCACCCCTCCACTTT.

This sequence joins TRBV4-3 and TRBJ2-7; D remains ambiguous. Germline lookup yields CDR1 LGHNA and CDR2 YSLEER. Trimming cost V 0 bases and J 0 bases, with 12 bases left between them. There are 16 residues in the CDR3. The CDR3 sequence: CASSQDRRSHSYEQYF. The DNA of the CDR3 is TGCGCCAGCAGCCAAGATCGGCGGAGCCACTCCTACGAGCAGTACTTC.

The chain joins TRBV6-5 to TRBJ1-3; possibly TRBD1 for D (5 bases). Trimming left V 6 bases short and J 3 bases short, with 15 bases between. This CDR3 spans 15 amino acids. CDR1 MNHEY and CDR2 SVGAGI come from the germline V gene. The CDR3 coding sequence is TGTGCCAGCAGGGGGGACTTCTTCAATGGAAACACCATATATTTT. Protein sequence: CASRGDFFNGNTIYF.

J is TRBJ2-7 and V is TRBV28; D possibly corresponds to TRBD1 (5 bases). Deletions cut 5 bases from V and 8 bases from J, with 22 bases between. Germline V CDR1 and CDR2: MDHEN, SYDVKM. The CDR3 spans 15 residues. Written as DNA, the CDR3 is TGTGCCAGCAGTGCCGGACAATTCACTCCTTACCAGCAGTACTTC. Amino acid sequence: CASSAGQFTPYQQYF. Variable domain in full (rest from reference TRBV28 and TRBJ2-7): DVKVTQSSRYLVKRTGEKVFLECVQDMDHENMFWYRQDPGLGLRLIYFSYDVKMKEKGDIPEGYSVSREKKERFSLILESASTNQTSMYLCASSAGQFTPYQQYFGPGTRLTVT.

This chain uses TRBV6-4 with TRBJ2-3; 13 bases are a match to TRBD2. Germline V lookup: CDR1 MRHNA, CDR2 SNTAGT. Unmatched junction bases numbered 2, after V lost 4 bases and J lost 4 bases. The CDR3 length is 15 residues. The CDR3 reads CASSGTSGSPDTQYF. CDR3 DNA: TGTGCCAGCAGTGGGACTAGCGGGAGCCCAGATACGCAGTATTTT.

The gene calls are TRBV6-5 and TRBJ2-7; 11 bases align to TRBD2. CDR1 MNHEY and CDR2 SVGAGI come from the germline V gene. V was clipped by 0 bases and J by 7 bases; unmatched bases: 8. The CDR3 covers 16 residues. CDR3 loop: CASSYSELAGVWEQYF. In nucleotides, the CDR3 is TGTGCCAGCAGTTACTCAGAACTAGCGGGAGTGTGGGAGCAGTACTTC.

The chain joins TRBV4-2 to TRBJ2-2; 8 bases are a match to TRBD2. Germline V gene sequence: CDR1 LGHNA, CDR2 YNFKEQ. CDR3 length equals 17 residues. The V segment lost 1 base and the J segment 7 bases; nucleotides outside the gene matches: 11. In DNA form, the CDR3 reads TGTGCCAGCAGCCAAGTGGTCGGGGGGGGGCCCGGCGGGGAGCTGTTTTTT. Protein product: CASSQVVGGGPGGELFF.

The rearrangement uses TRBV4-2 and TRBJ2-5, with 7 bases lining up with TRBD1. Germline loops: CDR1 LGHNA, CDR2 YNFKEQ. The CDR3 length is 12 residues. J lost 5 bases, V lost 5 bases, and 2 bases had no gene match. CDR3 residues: CASSRGLETQYF. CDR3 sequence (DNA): TGTGCCAGCAGCAGGGGGCTTGAGACCCAGTACTTC.

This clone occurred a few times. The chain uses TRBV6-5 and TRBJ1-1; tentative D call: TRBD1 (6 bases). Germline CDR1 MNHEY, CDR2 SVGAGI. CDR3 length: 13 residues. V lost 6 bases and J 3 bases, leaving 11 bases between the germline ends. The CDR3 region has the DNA TGTGCCAGCAGGGGGGGGCCCCACACTGAAGCTTTCTTT. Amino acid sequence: CASRGGPHTEAFF.

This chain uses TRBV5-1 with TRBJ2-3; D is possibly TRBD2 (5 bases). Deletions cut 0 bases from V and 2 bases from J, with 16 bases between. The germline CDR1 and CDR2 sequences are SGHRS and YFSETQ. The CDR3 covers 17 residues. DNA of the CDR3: TGCGCCAGCAGCTTGGGAGGAGGCGGTGCACCCACAGATACGCAGTATTTT. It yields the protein CASSLGGGGAPTDTQYF.

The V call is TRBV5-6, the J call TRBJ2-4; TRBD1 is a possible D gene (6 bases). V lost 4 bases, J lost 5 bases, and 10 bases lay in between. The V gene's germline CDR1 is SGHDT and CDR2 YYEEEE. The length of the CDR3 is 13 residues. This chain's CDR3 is CASSTGIENIQYF. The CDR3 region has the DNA TGTGCCAGCAGCACAGGGATTGAAAACATTCAGTACTTC. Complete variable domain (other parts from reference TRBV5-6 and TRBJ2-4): DAGVTQSPTHLIKTRGQQVTLRCSPKSGHDTVSWYQQALGQGPQFIFQYYEEEERQRGNFPDRFSGHQFPNYSSELNVNALLLGDSALYLCASSTGIENIQYFGAGTRLSVL.

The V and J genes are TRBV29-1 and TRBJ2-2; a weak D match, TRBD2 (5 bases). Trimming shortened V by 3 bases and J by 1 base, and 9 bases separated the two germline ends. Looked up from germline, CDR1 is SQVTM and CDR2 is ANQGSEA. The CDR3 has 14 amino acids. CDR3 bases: TGCAGCGTTGAGAGGGCGATGAACACCGGGGAGCTGTTTTTT. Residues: CSVERAMNTGELFF.

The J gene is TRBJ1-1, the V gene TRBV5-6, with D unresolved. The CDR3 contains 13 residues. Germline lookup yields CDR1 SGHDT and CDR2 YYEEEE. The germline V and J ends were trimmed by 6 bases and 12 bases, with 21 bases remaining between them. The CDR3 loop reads CASIPRAPVGTFF. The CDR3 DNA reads TGTGCCAGCATCCCCAGAGCGCCAGTCGGAACTTTCTTT.

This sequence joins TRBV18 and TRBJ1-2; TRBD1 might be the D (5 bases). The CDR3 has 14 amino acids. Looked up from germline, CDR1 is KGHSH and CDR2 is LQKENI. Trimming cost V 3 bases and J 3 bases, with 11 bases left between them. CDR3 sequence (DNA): TGTGCCAGCTCACCCTCGACAGAATACTATGGCTACACCTTC. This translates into CASSPSTEYYGYTF.

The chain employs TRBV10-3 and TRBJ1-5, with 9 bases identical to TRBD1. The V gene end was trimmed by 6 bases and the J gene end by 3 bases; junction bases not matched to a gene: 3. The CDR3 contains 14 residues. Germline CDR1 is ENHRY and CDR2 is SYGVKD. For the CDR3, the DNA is TGTGCCATCAGGCGACAGGGGGACAATCAGCCCCAGCATTTT. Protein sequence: CAIRRQGDNQPQHF.

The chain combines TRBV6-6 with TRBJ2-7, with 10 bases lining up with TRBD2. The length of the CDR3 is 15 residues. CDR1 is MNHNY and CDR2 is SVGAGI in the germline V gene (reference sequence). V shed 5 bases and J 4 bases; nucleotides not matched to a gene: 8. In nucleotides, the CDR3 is TGTGCCAGCAGTGCCAGCGGGAGGGCCGGGTACGAGCAGTACTTC. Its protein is CASSASGRAGYEQYF.

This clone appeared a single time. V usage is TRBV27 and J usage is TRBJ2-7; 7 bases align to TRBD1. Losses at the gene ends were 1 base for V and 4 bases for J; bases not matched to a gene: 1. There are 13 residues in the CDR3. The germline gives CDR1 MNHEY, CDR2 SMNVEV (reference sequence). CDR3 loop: CASSLYRGYEQYF. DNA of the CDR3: TGTGCCAGCAGTTTATACAGGGGATACGAGCAGTACTTC.

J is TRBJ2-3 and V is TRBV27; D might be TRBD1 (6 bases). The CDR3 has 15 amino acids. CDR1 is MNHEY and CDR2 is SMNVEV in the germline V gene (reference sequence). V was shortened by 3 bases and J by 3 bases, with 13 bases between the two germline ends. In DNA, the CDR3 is TGTGCCAGCAGTTTGAACAGGGCTAGTACAGATACGCAGTATTTT. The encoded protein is CASSLNRASTDTQYF.

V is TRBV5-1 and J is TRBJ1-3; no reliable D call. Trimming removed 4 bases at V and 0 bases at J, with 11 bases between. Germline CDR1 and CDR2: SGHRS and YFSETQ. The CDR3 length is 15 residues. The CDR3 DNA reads TGCGCCAGCAGCCCTTCGGTATCCTCTGGAAACACCATATATTTT. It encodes CASSPSVSSGNTIYF.

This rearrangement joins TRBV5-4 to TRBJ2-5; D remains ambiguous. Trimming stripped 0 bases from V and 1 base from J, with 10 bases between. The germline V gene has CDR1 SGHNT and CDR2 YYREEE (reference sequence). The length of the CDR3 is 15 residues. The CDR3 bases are TGTGCCAGCAGCTTGGTTGGTGCAGGCCAAGAGACCCAGTACTTC. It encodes CASSLVGAGQETQYF.

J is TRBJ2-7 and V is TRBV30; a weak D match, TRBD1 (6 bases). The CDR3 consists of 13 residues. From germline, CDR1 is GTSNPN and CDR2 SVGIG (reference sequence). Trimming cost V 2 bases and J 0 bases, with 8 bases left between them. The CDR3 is CAWSTGSSYEQYF. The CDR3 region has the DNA TGTGCCTGGAGTACAGGGAGCTCCTACGAGCAGTACTTC.

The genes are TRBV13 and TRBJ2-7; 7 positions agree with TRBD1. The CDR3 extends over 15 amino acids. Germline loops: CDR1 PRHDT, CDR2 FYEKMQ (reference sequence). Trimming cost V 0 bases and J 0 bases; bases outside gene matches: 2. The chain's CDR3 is CASSLGDRFSYEQYF. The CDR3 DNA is TGTGCCAGCAGCTTAGGGGACAGGTTCTCCTACGAGCAGTACTTC.